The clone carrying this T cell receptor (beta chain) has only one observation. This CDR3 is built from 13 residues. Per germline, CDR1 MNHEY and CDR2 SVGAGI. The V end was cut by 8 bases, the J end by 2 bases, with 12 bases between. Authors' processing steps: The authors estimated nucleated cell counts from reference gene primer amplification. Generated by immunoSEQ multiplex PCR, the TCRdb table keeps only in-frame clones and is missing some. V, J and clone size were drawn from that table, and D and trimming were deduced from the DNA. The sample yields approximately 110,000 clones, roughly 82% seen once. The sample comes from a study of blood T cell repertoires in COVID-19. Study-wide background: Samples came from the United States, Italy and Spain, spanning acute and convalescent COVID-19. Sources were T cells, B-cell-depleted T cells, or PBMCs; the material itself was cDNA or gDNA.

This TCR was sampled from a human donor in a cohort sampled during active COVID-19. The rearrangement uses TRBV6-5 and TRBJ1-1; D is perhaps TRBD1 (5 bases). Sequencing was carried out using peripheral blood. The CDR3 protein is CASSRQPNTEAFF. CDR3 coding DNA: TGTGCCAGCTCACGACAGCCAAACACTGAAGCTTTCTTT.